This T cell receptor (beta chain) was captured in a study of T cells of healthy individuals. This clonotype occurred many times. TCRdb fed the 5' RACE reads into MiXCR, producing one record per CDR3 protein. The sample records about 60,000 distinct CDR3 sequences, roughly 17% being singletons. The CDR3 contains 14 residues. V lost 5 bases, J lost 3 bases, and 11 bases lay in between. The sequence was collected from a human donor in good health. The J gene is TRBJ1-5, the V gene TRBV12-3 or TRBV12-4, with D possibly being TRBD1 (5 bases). DNA of the CDR3: TGTGCCAGCAGTCACACAGGCTTCAATCAGCCCCAGCATTTT. It codes for CASSHTGFNQPQHF.